These 32 T cell receptor beta chains share one sample of origin, sequenced in a study of identical twins. A single record per CDR3 protein comes from TCRdb applying MiXCR to the 5' RACE reads. The table records roughly 700,000 distinct CDR3 sequences, 8.5% to 9% of them present only once. These data also formed part of another study, on yellow fever vaccine responses in identical twins.

Sequencing was performed on PBMCs. All receptors come from a woman younger than 35 in good health.

A few counts support this clonotype. The J gene is TRBJ2-1, the V gene TRBV5-6; 7 positions agree with TRBD2. V was pared by 1 base and J by 9 bases, with 10 bases of the junction left unmatched. Germline values: CDR1 SGHDT, CDR2 YYEEEE. The CDR3 covers 15 residues. The DNA of the CDR3 is TGTGCCAGCAGCTTGCCCCTAGGGAGGGAGGGTGAGCAGTTCTTC. It translates to CASSLPLGREGEQFF. The full variable domain, with the rest looked up from reference TRBV5-6 and TRBJ2-1, is DAGVTQSPTHLIKTRGQQVTLRCSPKSGHDTVSWYQQALGQGPQFIFQYYEEEERQRGNFPDRFSGHQFPNYSSELNVNALLLGDSALYLCASSLPLGREGEQFFGPGTRLTVL.

This clonotype has more than one count but fewer than ten. This rearrangement joins TRBV27 to TRBJ1-4; D is unresolved. Germline V gene data show CDR1 as MNHEY and CDR2 as SMNVEV (reference sequence). The ends were cut back, 5 bases at V and 0 bases at J, with 10 bases in the middle. The CDR3 extends over 15 amino acids. The CDR3: CASSLTAATNEKLFF. The CDR3, as DNA: TGTGCCAGCAGTCTTACAGCCGCAACTAATGAAAAACTGTTTTTT.

The sample holds a few counts of this clonotype. The V and J genes are TRBV9 and TRBJ1-1; 9 nucleotides align to TRBD1. Trimming cost V 0 bases and J 6 bases; bases outside gene matches: 9. Germline V lookup: CDR1 SGDLS, CDR2 YYNGEE. This CDR3 spans 16 amino acids. The DNA of the CDR3 is TGTGCCAGCAGCGTAGCTACCCAAGACAGGGGGGCTGAAGCTTTCTTT. As protein: CASSVATQDRGAEAFF.

In DNA form, the CDR3 reads TGTGCCAGCAGTTATGGTCCGGAACCGGCCTACGAGCAGTACTTC. As protein: CASSYGPEPAYEQYF. The V and J genes are TRBV6-5 and TRBJ2-7; no reliable D call. V dropped 3 bases and J dropped 2 bases, with 14 bases sitting between them. CDR1 and CDR2 (germline): MNHEY, SVGAGI. The CDR3 is 15 residues long.

This clonotype was found a few times. V is TRBV20-1 and J is TRBJ2-1; 11 bases are shared with TRBD2. Trimming cost V 1 base and J 9 bases; bases outside gene matches: 5. The CDR3 sequence is 14 residues long. Germline lookup yields CDR1 DFQATT and CDR2 SNEGSKA (reference sequence). In nucleotides, the CDR3 is TGCAGTGCTAGAGGACTAGCGGGGCGTAGTGAGCAGTTCTTC. This gives the protein CSARGLAGRSEQFF.

The V and J genes are TRBV20-1 and TRBJ2-7; no firm D call. This CDR3 spans 12 amino acids. V was shortened by 6 bases and J by 3 bases, with 12 bases between the two germline ends. Per germline, CDR1 DFQATT and CDR2 SNEGSKA (reference sequence). CDR3 coding DNA: TGCAGTGCCCCCAGGCTGAACTACGAGCAGTACTTC. It yields the protein CSAPRLNYEQYF.

The V gene is TRBV6-5, the J gene TRBJ2-5; 12 positions agree with TRBD2. The germline V gene encodes CDR1 MNHEY and CDR2 SVGAGI. This CDR3 is 17 amino acids long. V lost 0 bases to trimming and J lost 1 base; unmatched junction nucleotides: 3. CDR3 amino acids: CASSYSRLAGAQETQYF. DNA for the CDR3: TGTGCCAGCAGTTACTCGAGACTAGCGGGAGCCCAAGAGACCCAGTACTTC.

There are a few counts of this clonotype. V and J are TRBV6-5 and TRBJ2-1; D is uncertain. Per germline, CDR1 MNHEY and CDR2 SVGAGI. The V gene lost 2 bases and the J gene lost 5 bases, with 13 bases spanning the gap. CDR3 length equals 15 residues. CDR3 sequence reads: CASSYASPNDNEQFF. The CDR3 DNA reads TGTGCCAGCAGTTACGCGAGCCCCAATGACAATGAGCAGTTCTTC.

This sequence joins TRBV7-3 and TRBJ2-3; TRBD2 matches 10 bases. This CDR3 has 16 residues. Per germline, CDR1 SGHTA and CDR2 FQGTGA. The junction had 9 bases not matched to a gene; V was cut back by 7 bases and J by 2 bases. The CDR3 nucleotides read TGTGCCAGCACTTCGGGAGCGGGGGGGTCCACAGATACGCAGTATTTT. It yields the protein CASTSGAGGSTDTQYF.

The rearrangement uses TRBV19 and TRBJ2-7; a weak D match, TRBD1 (5 bases). CDR1 and CDR2 from the germline V gene are LNHDA and SQIVND (reference sequence). The V gene lost 3 bases and the J gene lost 2 bases, with 17 bases spanning the gap. This CDR3 is 16 amino acids long. This CDR3 reads CASSIRGRTETYEQYF. DNA of the CDR3: TGTGCCAGTAGTATTAGGGGCCGGACGGAGACCTACGAGCAGTACTTC. The variable domain in full, completed from reference TRBV19 and TRBJ2-7, reads DGGITQSPKYLFRKEGQNVTLSCEQNLNHDAMYWYRQDPGQGLRLIYYSQIVNDFQKGDIAEGYSVSREKKESFPLTVTSAQKNPTAFYLCASSIRGRTETYEQYFGPGTRLTVT.

This chain connects TRBV29-1 to TRBJ2-2; no clear D gene. The CDR3 sequence is 14 residues long. In germline, CDR1 is SQVTM, CDR2 ANQGSEA. Trimming removed 6 bases at V and 3 bases at J, with 14 bases between. The CDR3 is CSVLNHRDTGELFF. In DNA form, the CDR3 reads TGCAGCGTCCTCAACCATAGGGACACCGGGGAGCTGTTTTTT.

This rearrangement joins TRBV5-6 to TRBJ2-5; the D is unclear. Germline V CDR1 and CDR2: SGHDT, YYEEEE. The CDR3 runs 13 residues. The V end was cut by 5 bases, the J end by 7 bases, with 15 bases between. CDR3 nucleotide sequence: TGTGCCAGCAGGCCCGGGCTCATCTGGACCCAGTACTTC. Translation gives CASRPGLIWTQYF.

This clonotype came up a few times. This chain connects TRBV20-1 to TRBJ2-3; no clear D gene. The CDR3 is 13 amino acids. Trimming shortened V by 6 bases and J by 6 bases, and 16 bases separated the two germline ends. CDR1 and CDR2 (germline): DFQATT, SNEGSKA (reference sequence). CDR3 DNA: TGCAGTGCCAAGGACCTTTATGCGGATACGCAGTATTTT. It encodes CSAKDLYADTQYF.

At least ten counts were recorded for this clonotype. The genes are TRBV7-2 and TRBJ2-7; D gene ambiguous. The germline CDR1 and CDR2 sequences are SGHTA and FQGNSA. V gave up 1 base and J gave up 6 bases, with 10 bases separating them. The CDR3 loop spans 13 amino acids. CDR3 sequence (DNA): TGTGCCAGCAGCTTAGGGAATCATGGCGAGCAGTACTTC. Encoded protein: CASSLGNHGEQYF.

This clonotype was counted a few times. The chain links TRBV5-1 to TRBJ2-2, with D possibly being TRBD2 (6 bases). V was clipped by 7 bases and J by 3 bases, with 22 bases between them. Germline V gene lookup returns CDR1 SGHRS and CDR2 YFSETQ. The length of the CDR3 is 17 residues. The CDR3 DNA reads as TGCGCCAGCGCGCCCTCTGGGAAGGGAGGTGACACCGGGGAGCTGTTTTTT. Amino acids: CASAPSGKGGDTGELFF. The whole variable domain, filled in from reference TRBV5-1 and TRBJ2-2, reads KAGVTQTPRYLIKTRGQQVTLSCSPISGHRSVSWYQQTPGQGLQFLFEYFSETQRNKGNFPGRFSGRQFSNSRSEMNVSTLELGDSALYLCASAPSGKGGDTGELFFGEGSRLTVL.

This clonotype was recorded a few times. The J gene is TRBJ1-1, the V gene TRBV28; 12 positions match TRBD1. The length of the CDR3 is 21 residues. The trim removed 3 bases at V and 4 bases at J, leaving 21 bases unmatched. Per germline, CDR1 MDHEN and CDR2 SYDVKM. The CDR3 here is CASSFLPFGTGGVKGVTEAFF. CDR3 coding DNA: TGTGCCAGCAGTTTTCTGCCTTTCGGGACAGGGGGCGTCAAGGGCGTCACTGAAGCTTTCTTT. Full variable domain (outside the CDR3, taken from reference TRBV28 and TRBJ1-1): DVKVTQSSRYLVKRTGEKVFLECVQDMDHENMFWYRQDPGLGLRLIYFSYDVKMKEKGDIPEGYSVSREKKERFSLILESASTNQTSMYLCASSFLPFGTGGVKGVTEAFFGQGTRLTVV.

The chain has TRBV3-1 and TRBJ2-4; D remains ambiguous. V was cut by 0 bases and J by 2 bases, with 11 bases left in between. This CDR3 is 16 amino acids long. CDR1 is LGHDT, CDR2 YNNKEL, per germline (reference sequence). CDR3 residues: CASSQDLQRTKNIQYF. The DNA for the CDR3 is TGTGCCAGCAGCCAAGACTTGCAGAGGACCAAAAACATTCAGTACTTC. Full variable domain (remainder filled in from reference TRBV3-1 and TRBJ2-4): DTAVSQTPKYLVTQMGNDKSIKCEQNLGHDTMYWYKQDSKKFLKIMFSYNNKELIINETVPNRFSPKSPDKAHLNLHINSLELGDSAVYFCASSQDLQRTKNIQYFGAGTRLSVL.

The rearrangement links TRBV24-1 to TRBJ2-5; D is unclear. The CDR3 has 12 residues. Germline lookup yields CDR1 KGHDR and CDR2 SFDVKD. V shed 4 bases and J shed 8 bases, with 10 bases lying between them. The CDR3 is CATSDSWRTQYF. Here the CDR3 DNA reads TGTGCCACCAGTGACTCCTGGAGAACCCAGTACTTC.

The V and J genes are TRBV20-1 and TRBJ2-1; D ambiguous. The germline V gene has CDR1 DFQATT and CDR2 SNEGSKA (reference sequence). V shed 2 bases and J shed 15 bases, with 23 bases lying between them. The CDR3 contains 14 residues. The CDR3 is CSARIGPAAGWLFF. Written as DNA, the CDR3 is TGCAGTGCTAGAATCGGCCCGGCTGCTGGTTGGCTGTTCTTC.

This clonotype was recorded at least ten times. V gene TRBV29-1 combines with J gene TRBJ1-1; D is possibly TRBD1 (6 bases). Trimming removed 5 bases at V and 0 bases at J, with 10 bases between. Germline-derived CDR1 and CDR2 are SQVTM and ANQGSEA. The CDR3 extends over 13 amino acids. The CDR3 loop is CSVLTGLNTEAFF. The CDR3 DNA is TGCAGCGTTTTGACAGGATTGAACACTGAAGCTTTCTTT.

This clonotype has a handful of counts. The V and J genes are TRBV12-3 or TRBV12-4 and TRBJ1-1; D ambiguous. The CDR3 consists of 13 residues. V was cut by 1 base and J by 7 bases, with 10 bases left in between. DNA for the CDR3: TGTGCCAGCAGTTTAGGGAGTCCCTATGAAGCTTTCTTT. Its protein product is CASSLGSPYEAFF.

The V gene is TRBV5-1, the J gene TRBJ2-7; 14 bases align to TRBD2. Germline V gene sequence: CDR1 SGHRS, CDR2 YFSETQ. J gave up 5 bases and V 2 bases, and 6 bases lay outside the gene matches. The CDR3 is 16 amino acids. The CDR3 DNA follows: TGCGCCAGCAGCTTCCCGGGACTAGCGGGAGTCCACGAGCAGTACTTC. Its translation is CASSFPGLAGVHEQYF.

This clonotype was seen more than once but under ten times. V usage is TRBV7-6 and J usage is TRBJ1-4, with TRBD1 as a possible D gene (6 bases). This CDR3 contains 20 residues. Deletions cut 0 bases from V and 6 bases from J, with 26 bases between. Germline V lookup: CDR1 SGHVS, CDR2 FNYEAQ. The CDR3 nucleotides are TGTGCCAGCAGCTTAGCCCTAGGGGGGGCAGGGTCGACCGACGATGAAAAACTGTTTTTT. It translates to CASSLALGGAGSTDDEKLFF.

The chain recombines TRBV28 with TRBJ2-5, with 10 bases matching TRBD2. The length of the CDR3 is 19 residues. Germline V gives CDR1 MDHEN, CDR2 SYDVKM. J gave up 5 bases and V 5 bases, and 20 bases lay outside the gene matches. The CDR3 sequence: CASSLPGRSSGSFGETQYF. The CDR3 DNA follows: TGTGCCAGCAGTCTCCCGGGTCGATCTAGCGGGAGTTTTGGGGAGACCCAGTACTTC.

The rearrangement uses TRBV4-1 and TRBJ1-5; tentative D call: TRBD1 (6 bases). The CDR3 consists of 15 residues. V dropped 6 bases and J dropped 1 base, with 13 bases sitting between them. Germline CDR1 is MGHRA and CDR2 is YSYEKL. The CDR3 reads CASRPRDMSNQPQHF. Written as DNA, the CDR3 is TGCGCCAGCAGGCCCCGGGACATGAGCAATCAGCCCCAGCATTTT.

Only one count was recorded for this clonotype. This chain connects TRBV11-1 to TRBJ1-1, with D tentatively TRBD1 (5 bases). This CDR3 region has 18 residues. From germline, CDR1 is SGHAT and CDR2 FQDESV (reference sequence). V lost 0 bases and J 6 bases, leaving 23 bases between the germline ends. The DNA for the CDR3 is TGTGCCAGCAGCTTAGCGGAGGGGAGCTCTGGGGCAAACGCTGAAGCTTTCTTT. Protein product: CASSLAEGSSGANAEAFF. Combining the CDR3 with reference TRBV11-1 and TRBJ1-1 gives the whole variable domain EAEVAQSPRYKITEKSQAVAFWCDPISGHATLYWYRQILGQGPELLVQFQDESVVDDSQLPKDRFSAERLKGVDSTLKIQPAELGDSAMYLCASSLAEGSSGANAEAFFGQGTRLTVV.

The chain carries TRBV27 and TRBJ2-1, with D unresolved. This CDR3 has 13 residues. Per germline, CDR1 MNHEY and CDR2 SMNVEV (reference sequence). Trimming removed 2 bases at V and 5 bases at J, with 7 bases between. CDR3 coding DNA: TGTGCCAGCAGTTTACTAGAAAACAATGAGCAGTTCTTC. Amino acids: CASSLLENNEQFF.

This clonotype has only a few counts. V usage is TRBV28 and J usage is TRBJ2-6; tentatively, D is TRBD2 (5 bases). CDR1 is MDHEN, CDR2 SYDVKM, per germline. Trimming cost V 4 bases and J 4 bases, with 14 bases left between them. CDR3 size: 16 residues. Here the CDR3 DNA reads TGTGCCAGCAGTTCGACCTTTCTAGCCGGGGCCAACGTCCTGACTTTC. It yields the protein CASSSTFLAGANVLTF.

The table lists this clonotype with many counts. The chain combines TRBV7-9 with TRBJ1-2, with a tentative D call TRBD1 (5 bases). V dropped 4 bases and J dropped 4 bases, with 16 bases sitting between them. CDR1 SEHNR and CDR2 FQNEAQ come from the germline V gene (reference sequence). CDR3 length: 15 amino acids. The CDR3 bases are TGTGCCAGCAGCTATAACGGACACGGTGGCTATGGCTACACCTTC. Amino acids: CASSYNGHGGYGYTF.

A few counts support this clonotype. Here the CDR3 reads CASMATSGANVLTF. CDR3 nucleotide sequence: TGTGCCAGTATGGCCACGTCTGGGGCCAACGTCCTGACTTTC. The chain is built from TRBV19 and TRBJ2-6, with D hard to call. The ends were cut back, 7 bases at V and 1 base at J, with 8 bases in the middle. The CDR3 covers 14 residues. Germline CDR1 LNHDA, CDR2 SQIVND (reference sequence).

There are many counts of this clonotype. The genes are TRBV5-4 and TRBJ2-3; 7 nucleotides agree with TRBD1. J gave up 1 base and V 4 bases, and 6 bases lay outside the gene matches. The CDR3 spans 15 residues. Germline lookup yields CDR1 SGHNT and CDR2 YYREEE (reference sequence). Here the CDR3 reads CASSRPGTGTDTQYF. Written as DNA, the CDR3 is TGTGCCAGCAGCCGCCCCGGGACAGGCACAGATACGCAGTATTTT.

As to this clonotype: This may come from a read error, since a much larger clone is one base off. In DNA, the CDR3 is TGTGCCACCAGCAGAGCTAGCGGGAGGAACGATGAGCAGTTCTTC. It encodes CATSRASGRNDEQFF. V and J are TRBV15 and TRBJ2-1; 11 bases are a match to TRBD2. The junction had 4 bases not matched to a gene; V was cut back by 1 base and J by 8 bases. Per the germline V gene, CDR1 is LNHNV and CDR2 is YYDKDF (reference sequence). The CDR3 loop spans 15 amino acids.